These 20 T cell receptor beta chains originate from one sample sequenced in a study of CD8+CD57+ T cells in acquired aplastic anemia. The use of genomic DNA as template underpinned the TCR beta VDJ and CDR3 profiling. TCRdb ran MiXCR on the reads and lists one entry per CDR3 protein. Of about 220,000 distinct CDR3 sequences listed, more than 40% were seen once; the top ten hold about 8.3%. Previously, flow cytometry had revealed CD8+CD57+ cell expansion in the patients chosen for sequencing. The sequenced sample consisted of sorted CD4+, CD8+, or CD8+CD57+ T cells (not recorded which) from PBMCs. These receptors were obtained from a human donor with aplastic anemia.

This clonotype was counted many times. The chain is built from TRBV20-1 and TRBJ2-1; 9 bases fit TRBD2. The junction had 11 bases not matched to a gene; V was cut back by 6 bases and J by 2 bases. CDR1 is DFQATT and CDR2 is SNEGSKA in the germline V gene (reference sequence). The CDR3 covers 16 residues. CDR3 bases: TGCAGTGCGGTTTCCATAGCGGGGGTTGCCTACAATGAGCAGTTCTTC. Encoded protein: CSAVSIAGVAYNEQFF.

This clonotype showed up just a few times. This chain joins TRBV30 and TRBJ2-7; 9 bases align to TRBD1. The CDR3 is 15 residues long. Germline values: CDR1 GTSNPN, CDR2 SVGIG (reference sequence). V dropped 3 bases and J dropped 1; count of bases not matched to a gene: 7. The CDR3 region is CAWSSGTGISYEQYF. In DNA form, the CDR3 reads TGTGCCTGGAGCTCCGGGACAGGGATTTCCTACGAGCAGTACTTC.

This clonotype was counted many times. V and J are TRBV7-6 and TRBJ1-2; D perhaps matches TRBD1 (6 bases). The V and J ends lost 1 base and 7 bases respectively, with 16 bases between them. This CDR3 has 15 residues. CDR1 SGHVS and CDR2 FNYEAQ come from the germline V gene. The CDR3 is CASSLVRGRETGYTF. The CDR3 DNA sequence: TGTGCCAGCAGCTTAGTCCGGGGGCGCGAGACTGGCTACACCTTC.

A note on this clonotype: Germline is not matched at one junction end, which may reflect a read error. The CDR3 is CSASPSGTSSGELLF. CDR3 sequence (DNA): TGCAGTGCTAGTCCGTCAGGGACTAGCAGCGGGGAGCTGCTTTTT. This chain links TRBV20-1 with TRBJ2-2; the match to TRBD2 covers 9 bases. Germline V gene lookup returns CDR1 DFQATT and CDR2 SNEGSKA (reference sequence). CDR3 size: 15 residues.

This clonotype was observed many times. This chain uses TRBV24-1 with TRBJ1-2, with 8 bases matching TRBD1. The CDR3 length is 17 residues. The germline V gene encodes CDR1 KGHDR and CDR2 SFDVKD. Trimming took 2 bases from V and 8 from J; bases not matched to a gene: 15. CDR3 coding DNA: TGTGCCACCAGTGATTCCCCCCACCGGCAGGGGGCCAGGGGCTACACCTTC. This gives the protein CATSDSPHRQGARGYTF.

A remark on this clonotype: One base away lies a much larger clone, so this may be a sequencing read error. The chain joins TRBV7-9 to TRBJ2-5; D gene unclear. Germline V gene data show CDR1 as SEHNR and CDR2 as FQNEAQ (reference sequence). The V gene lost 4 bases and the J gene lost 2 bases, with 5 bases spanning the gap. The CDR3 extends over 12 amino acids. The CDR3 nucleotides are TGTGCCAGCAGCTGGACGCAAGAGACCCAGTACTTC. It encodes CASSWTQETQYF.

In the case of this clonotype: Compared with germline, one end of the junction differs, possibly owing to a read error. V and J are TRBV6-1 and TRBJ2-2, with D possibly being TRBD2 (6 bases). Germline V gene sequence: CDR1 MNHNS, CDR2 SASEGT. CDR3 length: 12 residues. CDR3 loop: CASSPSGGEPFF. The CDR3 DNA follows: TGTGCCAGCAGCCCCTCGGGCGGGGAGCCGTTTTTT.

This chain's CDR3 is CSVEVPDTYEQYF. CDR3 nucleotide sequence: TGCAGCGTTGAAGTTCCGGACACCTACGAGCAGTACTTC. This sequence joins TRBV29-1 and TRBJ2-7; TRBD1 is a possible D gene (5 bases). This CDR3 has 13 amino acids. Germline values: CDR1 SQVTM, CDR2 ANQGSEA. The ends were cut back, 1 base at V and 2 bases at J, with 9 bases in the middle.

This clonotype showed up just a few times. A much larger clone sits a single nucleotide away, making a read error possible. CDR3 region: CASSSDGNSSQPQHF. CDR3 bases: TGTGCCAGCAGCTCAGACGGGAATAGCAGTCAGCCCCAGCATTTT. The chain is built from TRBV7-8 and TRBJ1-5, with unresolved D. The CDR3 consists of 15 residues. Germline V lookup: CDR1 SGHVS, CDR2 FQNEAQ. The full variable domain, its missing parts supplied by reference TRBV7-8 and TRBJ1-5, is GAGVSQSPRYKVAKRGQDVALRCDPISGHVSLFWYQQALGQGPEFLTYFQNEAQLDKSGLPSDRFFAERPEGSVSTLKIQRTQQEDSAVYLCASSSDGNSSQPQHFGDGTRLSIL.

V and J are TRBV30 and TRBJ2-1; D gene unclear. V was clipped by 0 bases and J by 0 bases, with 6 bases between them. Looked up from germline, CDR1 is GTSNPN and CDR2 is SVGIG (reference sequence). The CDR3 is made up of 14 amino acids. CDR3 sequence: CAWSVGGSYNEQFF. The CDR3 nucleotides are TGTGCCTGGAGTGTAGGTGGCTCCTACAATGAGCAGTTCTTC.

The rearrangement joins TRBV29-1 to TRBJ1-3, with a weak D call TRBD1 (5 bases). Germline V lookup: CDR1 SQVTM, CDR2 ANQGSEA. The CDR3 has 14 residues. Trimming removed 0 bases at V and 3 bases at J, with 9 bases between. This CDR3 is CSVEDAGSGNTIYF. CDR3 DNA sequence: TGCAGCGTTGAAGACGCAGGGAGTGGAAACACCATATATTTT.

There are many counts of this clonotype. This sequence joins TRBV6-1 and TRBJ2-5; a possible D gene is TRBD2 (6 bases). V was cut by 1 base and J by 5 bases, with 11 bases left in between. Germline loops: CDR1 MNHNS, CDR2 SASEGT. CDR3 length equals 14 residues. This CDR3 is CASSEVGGLETQYF. The CDR3 nucleotides are TGTGCCAGCAGTGAAGTAGGAGGGTTGGAGACCCAGTACTTC.

A word on this clonotype: One base away lies a much larger clone, so this may be a sequencing read error. CDR3 sequence: CASSQTGVDEQYF. The CDR3 DNA follows: TGTGCCAGCAGCCAAACAGGGGTCGACGAGCAGTACTTC. The chain uses TRBV4-1 and TRBJ2-7, with 7 bases identical to TRBD1. The CDR3 contains 13 residues. Germline CDR1 MGHRA, CDR2 YSYEKL.

The V call is TRBV9, the J call TRBJ2-7; 10 positions match TRBD1. Losses at the gene ends were 3 bases for V and 5 bases for J; bases not matched to a gene: 5. CDR1 SGDLS and CDR2 YYNGEE come from the germline V gene. This CDR3 spans 14 amino acids. The CDR3 region is CASSDGQGVDEQYF. In DNA form, the CDR3 reads TGTGCCAGCAGCGACGGACAGGGGGTCGACGAGCAGTACTTC. Full variable domain (outside the CDR3, taken from reference TRBV9 and TRBJ2-7): DSGVTQTPKHLITATGQRVTLRCSPRSGDLSVYWYQQSLDQGLQFLIQYYNGEERAKGNILERFSAQQFPDLHSELNLSSLELGDSALYFCASSDGQGVDEQYFGPGTRLTVT.

This clonotype was counted at least ten times. Because the CDR3's place on the DNA is in doubt, the DNA is left out and the CDR3 is given as listed by TCRdb. The V gene is TRBV7-2, the J gene TRBJ2-7; the table's TRBD1 call for D was not verified on the DNA. The CDR3 extends over 12 residues, inclusive of both ends. In germline, CDR1 is SGHTA, CDR2 FQGNSA. The CDR3: CASSLVGTGTYF.

Ten or more counts support this clonotype. This chain joins TRBV20-1 and TRBJ2-1, with 9 bases lining up with TRBD2. With 3 bases clipped from V and 0 bases from J, the junction kept 6 bases outside the gene matches. The CDR3 sequence is 16 residues long. Germline CDR1 reads DFQATT; CDR2 reads SNEGSKA (reference sequence). Here the CDR3 DNA reads TGCAGTGCTAGTGACCTTAGCGGGAGCTCCTACAATGAGCAGTTCTTC. Translating it yields CSASDLSGSSYNEQFF.

This clonotype showed up many times. The chain carries TRBV7-9 and TRBJ2-1; no reliable D call. This CDR3 comprises 14 residues. Trimming removed 1 base from V and 9 bases from J, with 13 bases in between. Germline V CDR1 and CDR2: SEHNR, FQNEAQ (reference sequence). The CDR3 DNA follows: TGTGCCAGCAGCTTAGTGACTGCGGCTGGTGAGCAGTTCTTC. Amino acids: CASSLVTAAGEQFF.

The table lists this clonotype with many counts. CDR3 residues: CASSQVSSRDRHNSNQPQHF. The DNA of the CDR3 is TGTGCCAGCAGCCAAGTATCGAGCAGGGACAGGCATAATAGCAATCAGCCCCAGCATTTT. V and J are TRBV14 and TRBJ1-5, with 8 positions matching TRBD1. CDR3 length: 20 residues. The ends lost 1 base at V and 0 bases at J; junction bases unmatched: 14. From germline, CDR1 is SGHDN and CDR2 FVKESK. The full variable domain, with the rest looked up from reference TRBV14 and TRBJ1-5, is EAGVTQFPSHSVIEKGQTVTLRCDPISGHDNLYWYRRVMGKEIKFLLHFVKESKQDESGMPNNRFLAERTGGTYSTLKVQPAELEDSGVYFCASSQVSSRDRHNSNQPQHFGDGTRLSIL.

This clonotype was seen at least ten times. The chain carries TRBV12-3 or TRBV12-4 and TRBJ2-1, with D unresolved. Trimming stripped 8 bases from V and 3 bases from J, with 11 bases between. CDR3 length: 13 residues. As DNA, the CDR3 is TGTGCCAGCCGGACGGCAAGCTACAATGAGCAGTTCTTC. Its protein is CASRTASYNEQFF.

The chain carries TRBV7-3 and TRBJ2-3, with TRBD2 matching 11 bases. This CDR3 has 17 amino acids. Germline CDR1 and CDR2: SGHTA and FQGTGA. The trim removed 3 bases at V and 6 bases at J, leaving 11 bases unmatched. CDR3 DNA sequence: TGTGCCAGCAGCTTTCTAGCGGGGGGAGGACGTTCGGATACGCAGTATTTT. As protein: CASSFLAGGGRSDTQYF. Variable domain in full (rest from reference TRBV7-3 and TRBJ2-3): GAGVSQTPSNKVTEKGKYVELRCDPISGHTALYWYRQSLGQGPEFLIYFQGTGAADDSGLPNDRFFAVRPEGSVSTLKIQRTERGDSAVYLCASSFLAGGGRSDTQYFGPGTRLTVL.